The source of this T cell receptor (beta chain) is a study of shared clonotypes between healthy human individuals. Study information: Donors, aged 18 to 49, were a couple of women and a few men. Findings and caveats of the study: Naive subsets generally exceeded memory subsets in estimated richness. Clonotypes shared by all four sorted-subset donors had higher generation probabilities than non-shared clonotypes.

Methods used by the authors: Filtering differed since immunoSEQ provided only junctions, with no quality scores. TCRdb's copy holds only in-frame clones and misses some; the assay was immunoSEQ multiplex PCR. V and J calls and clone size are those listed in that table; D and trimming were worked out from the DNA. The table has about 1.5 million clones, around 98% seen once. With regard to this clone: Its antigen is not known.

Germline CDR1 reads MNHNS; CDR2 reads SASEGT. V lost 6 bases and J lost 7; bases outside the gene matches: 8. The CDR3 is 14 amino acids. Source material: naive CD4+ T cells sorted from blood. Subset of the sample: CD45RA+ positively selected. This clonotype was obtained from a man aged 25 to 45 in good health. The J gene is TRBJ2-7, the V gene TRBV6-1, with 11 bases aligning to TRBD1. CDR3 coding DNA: TGTGCCAGCAGGGGGACAGGGGGGTCTAGAGAGCAGTACTTC. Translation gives CASRGTGGSREQYF.